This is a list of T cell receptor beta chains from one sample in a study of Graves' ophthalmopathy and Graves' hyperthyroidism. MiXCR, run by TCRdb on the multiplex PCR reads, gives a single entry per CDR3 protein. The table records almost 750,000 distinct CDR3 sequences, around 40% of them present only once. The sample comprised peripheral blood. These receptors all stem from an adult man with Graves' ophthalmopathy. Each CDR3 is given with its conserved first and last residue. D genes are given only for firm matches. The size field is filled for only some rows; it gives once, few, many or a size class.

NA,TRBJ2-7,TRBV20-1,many,CSAKGPEGPEQYF,TGCAGTGCTAAGGGTCCCGAAGGTCCCGAGCAGTACTTC
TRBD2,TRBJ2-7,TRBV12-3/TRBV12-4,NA,CASTPTSGRTDEQYF,TGTGCCAGCACCCCGACTAGCGGGAGGACGGACGAGCAGTACTTC
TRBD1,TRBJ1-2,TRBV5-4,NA,CASSPTGTATRDGYTF,TGTGCCAGCAGCCCTACCGGGACAGCGACCAGGGATGGCTACACCTTC
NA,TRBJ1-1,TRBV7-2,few,CASSLDPGASTEAFF,TGTGCCAGCAGCTTAGATCCGGGGGCGAGCACTGAAGCTTTCTTT
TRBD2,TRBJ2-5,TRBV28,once,CATAAAGGRETQYF,TGTGCCACCGCCGCGGCGGGAGGACGGGAGACCCAGTACTTC
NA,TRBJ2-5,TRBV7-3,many,CASSLHGGQETQYF,TGTGCCAGCAGTCTCCATGGGGGTCAAGAGACCCAGTACTTC
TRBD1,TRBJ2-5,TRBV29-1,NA,CSRRGRETQYF,TGCAGCCGCAGGGGGCGGGAGACCCAGTACTTC
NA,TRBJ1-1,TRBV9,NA,CASSASTGGVEAFF,TGTGCCAGCAGCGCCTCGACTGGGGGCGTTGAAGCTTTCTTT
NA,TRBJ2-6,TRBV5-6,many,CASSLRQASSGANVLTF,TGTGCCAGCAGCTTGAGACAGGCTAGCTCTGGGGCCAACGTCCTGACTTTC
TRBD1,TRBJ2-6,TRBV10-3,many,CAISPKGQGPSGANVLTF,TGTGCCATCAGTCCAAAAGGACAGGGTCCGTCTGGGGCCAACGTCCTGACTTTC
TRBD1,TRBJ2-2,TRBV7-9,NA,CASSKTGPNTGKLFF,TGTGCCAGCAGCAAGACAGGGCCCAACACCGGGAAGCTGTTTTTT
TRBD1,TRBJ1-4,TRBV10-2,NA,CASSNYRGENEKLFF,TGCGCCAGCAGTAACTACAGGGGGGAGAATGAAAAACTGTTTTTT
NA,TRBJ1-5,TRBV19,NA,CAWSLGPQPQHF,TGTGCCTGGAGTCTGGGCCCTCAGCCCCAGCATTTT
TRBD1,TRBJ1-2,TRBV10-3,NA,CASSRQGGRGYTF,TGTGCCAGCAGTAGACAGGGGGGGCGAGGCTACACCTTC
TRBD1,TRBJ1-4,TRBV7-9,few,CASSQTTGREKLFF,TGTGCCAGCAGCCAGACGACAGGGAGGGAAAAACTGTTTTTT
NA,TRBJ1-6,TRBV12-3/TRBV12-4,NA,CASSPQVGGSPLHF,TGTGCCAGCAGCCCCCAGGTCGGGGGTTCACCCCTCCACTTT
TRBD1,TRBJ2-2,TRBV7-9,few,CASSRWTGANTGELFF,TGTGCCAGCAGTCGATGGACAGGGGCTAACACCGGGGAGCTGTTTTTT
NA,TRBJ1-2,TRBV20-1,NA,CSARPRAGGYTF,TGCAGTGCTAGGCCCAGGGCGGGCGGCTACACCTTC
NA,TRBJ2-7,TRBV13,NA,CASSYAPARRKRSAYEQYF,TGTGCCAGCAGCTATGCTCCTGCCCGCCGAAAAAGGTCCGCCTACGAGCAGTACTTC
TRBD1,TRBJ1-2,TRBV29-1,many,CSVATPGQNYGYTF,TGCAGCGTTGCAACGCCGGGACAGAACTATGGCTACACCTTC
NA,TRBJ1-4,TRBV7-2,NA,CASSQLVATNEKLFF,TGTGCCAGCAGCCAATTGGTTGCAACTAATGAAAAACTGTTTTTT
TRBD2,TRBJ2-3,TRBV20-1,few,CSARDLAGDTQYF,TGCAGTGCTAGAGATCTAGCGGGGGATACGCAGTATTTT
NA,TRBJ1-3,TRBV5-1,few,CATRGSGNTIYF,TGCGCCACCCGGGGCTCTGGAAACACCATATATTTT
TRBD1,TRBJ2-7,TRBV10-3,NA,CVTVTGGHDEQYF,TGTGTGACGGTGACAGGGGGTCATGACGAGCAGTACTTC
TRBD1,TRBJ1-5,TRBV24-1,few,CASSEILGTGYQPQHF,TGTGCCAGCAGTGAAATTTTAGGGACAGGCTATCAGCCCCAGCATTTT
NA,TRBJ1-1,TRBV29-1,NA,CSFGQISEAFF,TGCAGCTTCGGACAGATCTCTGAAGCTTTCTTT
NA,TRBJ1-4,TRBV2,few,CASSVRTRGHDRLKLFF,TGTGCCAGCAGTGTGCGGACCAGGGGACATGACCGATTAAAACTGTTTTTT
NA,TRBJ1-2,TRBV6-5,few,CASSPRVGVDGYTF,TGTGCCAGCAGCCCCAGGGTAGGGGTCGATGGCTACACCTTC
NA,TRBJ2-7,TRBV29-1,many,CSVDDGSYEQYF,TGCAGCGTCGACGACGGGAGCTACGAGCAGTACTTC
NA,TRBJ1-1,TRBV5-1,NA,CASSQANLVAYTEAFF,TGCGCCAGCAGCCAGGCTAACCTGGTGGCGTACACTGAAGCTTTCTTT
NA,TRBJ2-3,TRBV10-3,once,CASSPDSGDTQYF,TGTGCCAGCAGTCCCGACTCGGGAGATACGCAGTATTTT
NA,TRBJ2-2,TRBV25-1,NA,CASSSGQSSTGELFF,TGTGCCAGCAGTTCAGGACAGTCATCCACCGGGGAGCTGTTTTTT
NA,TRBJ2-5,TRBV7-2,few,CASSLGPTVGQETQYF,TGTGCCAGCAGCTTAGGGCCGACAGTGGGCCAAGAGACCCAGTACTTC
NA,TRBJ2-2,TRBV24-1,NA,CATSGHRAGGEPFF,TGTGCCACCAGTGGCCACAGGGCCGGCGGGGAGCCGTTTTTT
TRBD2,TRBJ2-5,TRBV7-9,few,CASSSGLAGVKETQYF,TGTGCCAGCAGCTCTGGACTAGCGGGAGTTAAAGAGACCCAGTACTTC